Sequencing of this T cell receptor (beta chain) was carried out in a study of T cell responses to AZD1222 COVID-19 vaccine. About this clone itself: The antigen is undetermined.

Regarding the study as a whole: Within unmutated variant regions lay the reported targets of nearly half of spike-specific TCRs. There were vaccine-associated CD4 TCRs across spike, dominant at 160-218 and 743-854.

This table comes from immunoSEQ multiplex PCR, and its TCRdb copy is limited to in-frame clones, with some not included. The table includes 110,000 to 150,000 clones, approximately 90% detected once. Germline V gene data show CDR1 as LGHDT and CDR2 as YNNKEL (reference sequence). The CDR3 has 18 residues. V shed 0 bases and J 0 bases; nucleotides not matched to a gene: 6. The source is an adult in good health. Sequenced here: peripheral blood, sampled on day 0 of AZD1222 vaccination. The chain recombines TRBV3-1 (or the pseudogene TRBV3-2) with TRBJ2-2; 8 positions agree with TRBD2. CDR3 in DNA: TGTGCCAGCAGCCAAGATAGGCGGGAGGACGCGAACACCGGGGAGCTGTTTTTT. It translates to CASSQDRREDANTGELFF.